These 15 T cell receptor beta chains share one sample of origin, sequenced in a study of blood T cell repertoires in COVID-19. Sequenced by immunoSEQ multiplex PCR; TCRdb stores in-frame clones only, minus some. The sample yields 200,000 to 250,000 clones, approximately 84% seen once. What was sequenced was peripheral blood. These receptors came from a woman aged 25 to 45 who had recovered from COVID-19.

The V and J genes are TRBV6-5 and TRBJ2-3; possibly TRBD2 for D (6 bases). V was clipped by 7 bases and J by 1 base, with 12 bases between them. This CDR3 region has 14 residues. CDR1 and CDR2 (germline): MNHEY, SVGAGI. Here the CDR3 DNA reads TGTGCCAGCAAAATGGACTACCGCACAGATACGCAGTATTTT. Residues: CASKMDYRTDTQYF.

The CDR3 sequence: CASSDPLTSGEGHWADTQYF. Here the CDR3 DNA reads TGTGCCAGCAGTGACCCCTTGACTAGCGGGGAGGGACATTGGGCAGATACGCAGTATTTT. This chain connects TRBV2 to TRBJ2-3, with 11 nucleotides matching TRBD2. Per the germline V gene, CDR1 is SNHLY and CDR2 is FYNNEI. This CDR3 has 20 amino acids. V trimming: 3 bases; J trimming: 4 bases; junction bases outside the gene matches: 18.

This clone was observed a few times. The chain uses TRBV5-1 and TRBJ2-1; 10 bases map to TRBD2. CDR1 SGHRS and CDR2 YFSETQ come from the germline V gene. This CDR3 region has 16 residues. The trim removed 0 bases at V and 4 bases at J, leaving 4 bases unmatched. As DNA, the CDR3 is TGCGCCAGCAGCTTGGCCCTAGCGGGGGATTACAATGAGCAGTTCTTC. This encodes CASSLALAGDYNEQFF. Together with reference TRBV5-1 and TRBJ2-1, the CDR3 gives the full variable domain: KAGVTQTPRYLIKTRGQQVTLSCSPISGHRSVSWYQQTPGQGLQFLFEYFSETQRNKGNFPGRFSGRQFSNSRSEMNVSTLELGDSALYLCASSLALAGDYNEQFFGPGTRLTVL.

The chain is built from TRBV18 and TRBJ1-4, with D uncertain. CDR3 length: 15 amino acids. With 3 bases removed from V and 7 bases from J, the gap between germline ends came to 15 bases. Germline loops: CDR1 KGHSH, CDR2 LQKENI. Written as DNA, the CDR3 is TGTGCCAGCTCACCGGATCGGGGATCAAGTGAAAAACTGTTTTTT. This translates into CASSPDRGSSEKLFF.

The CDR3 bases are TGTGCCACCAGCAACAGGGCAGGGATAGGCAATCAGCCCCAGCATTTT. Translated: CATSNRAGIGNQPQHF. The rearrangement uses TRBV15 and TRBJ1-5, with D possibly TRBD1 on 6 matching bases. Deletions cut 4 bases from V and 2 bases from J, with 15 bases between. CDR1 and CDR2 from the germline V gene are LNHNV and YYDKDF (reference sequence). This CDR3 is 16 amino acids long.

In its sample, this clone was seen once. This rearrangement joins TRBV2 to TRBJ2-7; D is perhaps TRBD2 (5 bases). Trimming took 10 bases from V and 0 from J, leaving 13 bases between them. The CDR3 extends over 13 amino acids. Germline CDR1 and CDR2: SNHLY and FYNNEI. The CDR3, as DNA: TGTGCCACCCAGGACGGGGACTCCTACGAGCAGTACTTC. It codes for CATQDGDSYEQYF.

The chain employs TRBV30 and TRBJ1-5; 9 bases fit TRBD1. Germline loops: CDR1 GTSNPN, CDR2 SVGIG (reference sequence). The CDR3 extends over 16 amino acids. V shed 1 base, J shed 3 bases, and the junction held 7 bases outside the gene matches. The CDR3 DNA follows: TGTGCCTGGAGTGAGTTCGGACAGGGGATCAATCAGCCCCAGCATTTT. Translating gives CAWSEFGQGINQPQHF.

This clone occurred once. The chain combines TRBV19 with TRBJ2-3, with a tentative D call TRBD2 (5 bases). V shed 9 bases and J shed 2 bases, with 15 bases lying between them. From germline, CDR1 is LNHDA and CDR2 SQIVND (reference sequence). The CDR3 has 14 amino acids. The CDR3 loop reads CARQMDCPTDTQYF. CDR3 nucleotide sequence: TGTGCCAGGCAAATGGACTGCCCCACAGATACGCAGTATTTT.

This clone was found once. The chain carries TRBV5-6 and TRBJ2-1; 10 bases agree with TRBD2. The CDR3 sequence is 16 residues long. Germline-derived CDR1 and CDR2 are SGHDT and YYEEEE. V lost 1 base, J lost 4 bases, and 5 bases stayed unmatched. The CDR3 DNA reads as TGTGCCAGCAGCTTGTCCGGACTAGCGGAATACAATGAGCAGTTCTTC. Its translation: CASSLSGLAEYNEQFF.

V gene TRBV9 combines with J gene TRBJ1-6; the match to TRBD1 covers 9 bases. The germline gives CDR1 SGDLS, CDR2 YYNGEE. The CDR3 covers 17 residues. J lost 6 bases, V lost 0 bases, and 7 bases had no gene match. This CDR3 reads CASSVDGTGLLNSPLHF. DNA of the CDR3: TGTGCCAGCAGCGTAGATGGGACAGGGCTTCTTAATTCACCCCTCCACTTT.

The gene calls are TRBV19 and TRBJ2-1; possible D gene TRBD1, 6 bases. There are 17 residues in the CDR3. V shed 3 bases and J shed 0 bases, with 15 bases lying between them. Germline V CDR1 and CDR2: LNHDA, SQIVND (reference sequence). The CDR3 sequence: CASSMAPTGASYNEQFF. The CDR3, as DNA: TGTGCCAGTAGTATGGCCCCGACAGGAGCCTCCTACAATGAGCAGTTCTTC. Filled out from reference TRBV19 and TRBJ2-1, the complete variable domain reads DGGITQSPKYLFRKEGQNVTLSCEQNLNHDAMYWYRQDPGQGLRLIYYSQIVNDFQKGDIAEGYSVSREKKESFPLTVTSAQKNPTAFYLCASSMAPTGASYNEQFFGPGTRLTVL.

A word on this clone: At the DNA level, this CDR3 is encoded by other sequences in the same sample as well. The V call is TRBV12-3 or TRBV12-4, the J call TRBJ1-2, with D maybe TRBD1 (6 bases). V was pared by 6 bases and J by 5 bases, with 10 bases between. This CDR3 is 12 amino acids long. CDR3 nucleotides: TGTGCCAGCAGCCCGGACAGTTATGGCTACACCTTC. Amino acids: CASSPDSYGYTF.

The chain is built from TRBV2 and TRBJ2-5; TRBD2 agrees at 10 bases. The CDR3 runs to 15 residues. Germline V CDR1 and CDR2: SNHLY, FYNNEI. Trimming took 6 bases from V and 5 from J; bases not matched to a gene: 9. CDR3 residues: CASSRLAGDGETQYF. The CDR3 nucleotides are TGTGCCAGCAGCAGGCTAGCGGGGGATGGTGAGACCCAGTACTTC. Together with reference TRBV2 and TRBJ2-5, the CDR3 gives the full variable domain: EPEVTQTPSHQVTQMGQEVILRCVPISNHLYFYWYRQILGQKVEFLVSFYNNEISEKSEIFDDQFSVERPDGSNFTLKIRSTKLEDSAMYFCASSRLAGDGETQYFGPGTRLLVL.

This chain links TRBV5-1 with TRBJ2-7; perhaps TRBD1 as D (5 bases). In germline, CDR1 is SGHRS, CDR2 YFSETQ. This CDR3 is 13 amino acids long. The V end lost 0 bases, the J end lost 4 bases, and 8 bases lay between the germline ends. CDR3 in amino acids: CASSLEGVYEQYF. CDR3 DNA sequence: TGCGCCAGCAGCTTGGAAGGGGTTTACGAGCAGTACTTC.

The rearrangement uses TRBV29-1 and TRBJ2-1, with 7 bases identical to TRBD2. V lost 7 bases and J lost 6; bases outside the gene matches: 6. The CDR3 has 12 amino acids. Germline values: CDR1 SQVTM, CDR2 ANQGSEA. The CDR3 sequence: CSGERGSNEQFF. The CDR3 region has the DNA TGCAGCGGGGAGCGGGGTAGCAATGAGCAGTTCTTC.